This record covers a single T cell receptor (beta chain). These data are taken from a study of blood T cell repertoires in COVID-19. In the study overall: The United States, Italy and Spain were the sources of the acute and convalescent COVID-19 samples. Sources were T cells, B-cell-depleted T cells, or PBMCs; the material itself was cDNA or gDNA.

Per the authors' pipeline: Reference gene primer amplification yielded estimated nucleated cell counts. The protocol was immunoSEQ multiplex PCR, while the TCRdb copy is restricted to in-frame clones and leaves out a portion. That table is the source of V, J and clone size, and D and trimming were worked out from the DNA. The data show 50,000 to 55,000 clones, with 86% seen just once and around 2.9% held by the top ten. J gave up 2 bases and V 4 bases, and 6 bases lay outside the gene matches. There are 15 residues in the CDR3. Per germline, CDR1 LGHNA and CDR2 YNFKEQ. This clonotype was obtained from a man older than 75 with acute or convalescent COVID-19. The V and J genes are TRBV4-2 and TRBJ2-3; 7 bases match TRBD2. Sequences were obtained from peripheral blood. The DNA of the CDR3 is TGTGCCAGCAGCCTGGGGGGGGGAAACACAGATACGCAGTATTTT. Amino acid sequence: CASSLGGGNTDTQYF.